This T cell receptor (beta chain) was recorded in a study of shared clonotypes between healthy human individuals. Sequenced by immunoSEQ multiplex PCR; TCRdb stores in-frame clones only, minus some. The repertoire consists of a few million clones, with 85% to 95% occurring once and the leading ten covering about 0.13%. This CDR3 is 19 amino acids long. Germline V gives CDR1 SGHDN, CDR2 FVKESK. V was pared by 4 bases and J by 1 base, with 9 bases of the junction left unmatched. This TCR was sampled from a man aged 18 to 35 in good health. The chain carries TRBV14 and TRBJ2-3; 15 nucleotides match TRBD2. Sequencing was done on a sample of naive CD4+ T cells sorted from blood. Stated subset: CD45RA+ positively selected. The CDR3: CASSPGLAGGPVRTDTQYF. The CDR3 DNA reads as TGTGCCAGCAGCCCCGGACTAGCGGGGGGGCCGGTCCGCACAGATACGCAGTATTTT.